This T cell receptor beta chain is drawn from a study of neurological immune-mediated disorders. This clonotype was detected many times. V was cut by 6 bases and J by 7 bases, with 10 bases left in between. Germline lookup yields CDR1 DFQATT and CDR2 SNEGSKA (reference sequence). CDR3 length: 12 amino acids. TCRdb passed the 5' RACE reads through MiXCR, listing each CDR3 protein once. The table includes 35,000 to 50,000 distinct CDR3 sequences, 2% to 3% detected once. The sequence was collected from a man over 45 with multiple sclerosis. The rearrangement links TRBV20-1 to TRBJ1-6; no reliable D call. Sequenced: PBMCs. The CDR3 bases are TGCAGTGCCGGCAGGAGCAATTCACCCCTCCACTTT. This translates into CSAGRSNSPLHF.